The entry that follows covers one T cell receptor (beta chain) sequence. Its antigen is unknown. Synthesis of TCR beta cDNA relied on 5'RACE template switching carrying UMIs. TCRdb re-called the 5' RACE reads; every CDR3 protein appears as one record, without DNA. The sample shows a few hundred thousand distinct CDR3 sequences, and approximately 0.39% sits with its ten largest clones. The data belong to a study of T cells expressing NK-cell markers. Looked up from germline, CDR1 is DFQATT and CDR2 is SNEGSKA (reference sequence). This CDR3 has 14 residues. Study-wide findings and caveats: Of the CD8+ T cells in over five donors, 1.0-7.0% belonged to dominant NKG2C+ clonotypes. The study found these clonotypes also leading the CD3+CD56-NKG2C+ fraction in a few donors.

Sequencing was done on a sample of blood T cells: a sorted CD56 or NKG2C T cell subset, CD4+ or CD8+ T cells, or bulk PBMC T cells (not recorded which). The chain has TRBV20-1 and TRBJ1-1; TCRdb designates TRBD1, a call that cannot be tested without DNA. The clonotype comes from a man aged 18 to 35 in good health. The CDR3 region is CSARAGTGRTEAFF.